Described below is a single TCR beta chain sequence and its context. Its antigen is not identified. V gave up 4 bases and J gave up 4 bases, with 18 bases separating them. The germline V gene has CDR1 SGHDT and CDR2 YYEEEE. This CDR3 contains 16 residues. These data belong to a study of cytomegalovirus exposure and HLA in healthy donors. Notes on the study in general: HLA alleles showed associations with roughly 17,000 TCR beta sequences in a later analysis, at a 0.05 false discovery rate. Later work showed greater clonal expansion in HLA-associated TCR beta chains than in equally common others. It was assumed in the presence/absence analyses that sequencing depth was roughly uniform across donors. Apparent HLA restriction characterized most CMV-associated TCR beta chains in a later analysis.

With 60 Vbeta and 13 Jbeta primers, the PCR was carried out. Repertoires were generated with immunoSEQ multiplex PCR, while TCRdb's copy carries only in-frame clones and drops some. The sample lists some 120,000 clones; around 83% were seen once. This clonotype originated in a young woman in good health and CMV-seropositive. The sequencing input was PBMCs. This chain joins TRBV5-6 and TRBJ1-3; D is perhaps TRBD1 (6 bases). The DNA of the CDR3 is TGTGCCAGCAGCGGACCCCCCCCAGGGGAAGGAAACACCATATATTTT. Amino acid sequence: CASSGPPPGEGNTIYF.